This is a list of T cell receptor beta chains from one sample in a study of OX40 agonist ivuxolimab in advanced cancers. Only in-frame clones appear in the TCRdb table, and some are missing; sequencing was by immunoSEQ multiplex PCR. The sample yields 45,000 to 65,000 clones, 80% to 95% seen once. Sequenced material: CD4+ or CD8+ T cells sorted from blood, taken in a trial of the OX40 agonist ivuxolimab. The receptors originated from an adult with an advanced solid tumor such as melanoma, head and neck, liver or kidney cancer. The CDR3 runs from the conserved cysteine through the conserved F or W. Each record gives: V gene, J gene, clone size, D gene, CDR3 DNA, CDR3 protein. D genes are given only for firm matches. The size entry is marked missing in some rows and otherwise reads once, few, many or a size class.

v_gene: TRBV5-4
j_gene: TRBJ1-1
abundance: NA
d_gene: NA
CDR3nt: TGTGCCAGCAGCTTGTCAGGAACCGGGACTGAAGCTTTCTTT
CDR3aa: CASSLSGTGTEAFF

v_gene: TRBV4-1
j_gene: TRBJ1-1
abundance: few
d_gene: TRBD1
CDR3nt: TGCGCCAGCAGCCTCTACAGGGGACTGAACACTGAAGCTTTCTTT
CDR3aa: CASSLYRGLNTEAFF

v_gene: TRBV9
j_gene: TRBJ1-5
abundance: once
d_gene: NA
CDR3nt: TGTGCCAGCAGCGTAGATGGGGCGAGTCAGCCCCAGCATTTT
CDR3aa: CASSVDGASQPQHF

v_gene: TRBV4-3
j_gene: TRBJ2-1
abundance: NA
d_gene: NA
CDR3nt: TGCGCCAGCAGCCAAGAATTGAGCGTTGAGCAGTTCTTC
CDR3aa: CASSQELSVEQFF

v_gene: TRBV6-5
j_gene: TRBJ2-3
abundance: NA
d_gene: TRBD2
CDR3nt: TGTGCCAGCAGTTCCTTAGCGGGAGGCACAGATACGCAGTATTTT
CDR3aa: CASSSLAGGTDTQYF

v_gene: TRBV19
j_gene: TRBJ2-2
abundance: NA
d_gene: NA
CDR3nt: TGTGCCAGTAGTAACTACGGAGAGAAAAACACCGGGGAGCTGTTTTTT
CDR3aa: CASSNYGEKNTGELFF

v_gene: TRBV27
j_gene: TRBJ2-7
abundance: NA
d_gene: NA
CDR3nt: TGTGCCAGCAGTTTTAGAGGGGCGTACGAGCAGTACTTC
CDR3aa: CASSFRGAYEQYF

v_gene: TRBV5-1
j_gene: TRBJ2-5
abundance: NA
d_gene: TRBD1
CDR3nt: TGCGCCAGCAGCTTGGAGGGACAGCAAGAGACCCAGTACTTC
CDR3aa: CASSLEGQQETQYF

v_gene: TRBV27
j_gene: TRBJ2-2
abundance: NA
d_gene: NA
CDR3nt: TGTGCCAGCAGTGTTGGGACATTAACCGGGGAGCTGTTTTTT
CDR3aa: CASSVGTLTGELFF

v_gene: TRBV13
j_gene: TRBJ2-1
abundance: NA
d_gene: TRBD1
CDR3nt: TGTGCCAGCAGCTTCGGACAGGGGAGCGATGAGCAGTTCTTC
CDR3aa: CASSFGQGSDEQFF

v_gene: TRBV28
j_gene: TRBJ2-1
abundance: NA
d_gene: NA
CDR3nt: TGTGCCAGCAGGGGGGGGGCCCACAATGAGCAGTTCTTC
CDR3aa: CASRGGAHNEQFF

v_gene: TRBV5-6
j_gene: TRBJ1-6
abundance: NA
d_gene: NA
CDR3nt: TGTGCCAGCAGCTTTTCGGGGGGACCCCTCCACTTT
CDR3aa: CASSFSGGPLHF

v_gene: TRBV7-8
j_gene: TRBJ2-2
abundance: NA
d_gene: TRBD1
CDR3nt: TGTGCCAGCAGCTTATGGACAGGGGACGGGGAGCTGTTTTTT
CDR3aa: CASSLWTGDGELFF

v_gene: TRBV5-4
j_gene: TRBJ1-2
abundance: NA
d_gene: NA
CDR3nt: TGTGCCAGCAGCTTGGACAGCATGAATGGCTACACCTTC
CDR3aa: CASSLDSMNGYTF

v_gene: TRBV27
j_gene: TRBJ1-2
abundance: NA
d_gene: NA
CDR3nt: TGTGCCAGCAGTTTACAGGGTTCTAACTATGGCTACACCTTC
CDR3aa: CASSLQGSNYGYTF

v_gene: TRBV9
j_gene: TRBJ1-1
abundance: NA
d_gene: TRBD1
CDR3nt: TGTGCCAGCAGCGTCGGGACAGGCACTGAAGCTTTCTTT
CDR3aa: CASSVGTGTEAFF

v_gene: TRBV29-1
j_gene: TRBJ1-2
abundance: NA
d_gene: TRBD1
CDR3nt: TGCAGCGTTCACCACCGGGACAGCCCTCACTATGGCTACACCTTC
CDR3aa: CSVHHRDSPHYGYTF

v_gene: TRBV19
j_gene: TRBJ1-5
abundance: NA
d_gene: NA
CDR3nt: TGTGCCAGTACCCCCGGCAGGGAGGGCAATCAGCCCCAGCATTTT
CDR3aa: CASTPGREGNQPQHF

v_gene: TRBV7-9
j_gene: TRBJ2-1
abundance: NA
d_gene: NA
CDR3nt: TGTGCCAGCAGCCCGTTCCTGGCGATGGCCAATGAGCAGTTCTTC
CDR3aa: CASSPFLAMANEQFF

v_gene: TRBV28
j_gene: TRBJ2-3
abundance: NA
d_gene: NA
CDR3nt: TGTGCCAGCAGTACGGGACTCACTAAGGGCACAGATACGCAGTATTTT
CDR3aa: CASSTGLTKGTDTQYF

v_gene: TRBV19
j_gene: TRBJ1-5
abundance: NA
d_gene: NA
CDR3nt: TGTGCCAGTAGTATAGATGGGGCAGAATATCAGCCCCAGCATTTT
CDR3aa: CASSIDGAEYQPQHF

v_gene: TRBV7-8
j_gene: TRBJ1-3
abundance: NA
d_gene: NA
CDR3nt: TGTGCCAGCAGCCTAGCGCGTCCAGAAAACACCATATATTTT
CDR3aa: CASSLARPENTIYF

v_gene: TRBV7-9
j_gene: TRBJ2-1
abundance: once
d_gene: TRBD2
CDR3nt: TGTGCCAGCACACCGACTAGCGGTTACAATGAGCAGTTCTTC
CDR3aa: CASTPTSGYNEQFF

v_gene: TRBV7-2
j_gene: TRBJ2-7
abundance: NA
d_gene: TRBD2
CDR3nt: TGTGCCAGCAGCCCCGGGACTAGCGGGAGCCTCGAGCAGTACTTC
CDR3aa: CASSPGTSGSLEQYF

v_gene: TRBV7-2
j_gene: TRBJ2-5
abundance: few
d_gene: TRBD2
CDR3nt: TGTGCCAGCAGTCTCGACATACTAGCGGGGGACACCTCAGGAGAGACCCAGTACTTC
CDR3aa: CASSLDILAGDTSGETQYF

v_gene: TRBV4-1
j_gene: TRBJ2-7
abundance: few
d_gene: NA
CDR3nt: TGCGCCAGCAGCCAAAAAGGGGGGGAGATCTACGAGCAGTACTTC
CDR3aa: CASSQKGGEIYEQYF

v_gene: TRBV7-6
j_gene: TRBJ1-1
abundance: once
d_gene: TRBD1
CDR3nt: TGTGCCAGCAGCTCCCGGACAGGGGTCAACACTGAAGCTTTCTTT
CDR3aa: CASSSRTGVNTEAFF

v_gene: TRBV4-3
j_gene: TRBJ1-2
abundance: NA
d_gene: NA
CDR3nt: TGCGCCAGCAGCCATTTTGGGAATATGGGGTATGGCTACACCTTC
CDR3aa: CASSHFGNMGYGYTF

v_gene: TRBV7-8
j_gene: TRBJ2-7
abundance: NA
d_gene: TRBD1
CDR3nt: TGTGCCAGCAGCTTGACAGGGGGCTCCTACGAGCAGTACTTC
CDR3aa: CASSLTGGSYEQYF

v_gene: TRBV7-6
j_gene: TRBJ2-2
abundance: once
d_gene: TRBD2
CDR3nt: TGTGCCAGCAGACCAGAGCTAGCGGCGAACACCGGGGAGCTGTTTTTT
CDR3aa: CASRPELAANTGELFF

v_gene: TRBV11-3
j_gene: TRBJ2-7
abundance: NA
d_gene: TRBD1
CDR3nt: TGTGCCAGCAGCCCGAGACAGGGGCCCTCTTCCGAGCAGTACTTC
CDR3aa: CASSPRQGPSSEQYF

v_gene: TRBV30
j_gene: TRBJ2-7
abundance: NA
d_gene: TRBD1
CDR3nt: TGTGCCTGGGGTGGAGGGACAGGGGGTTACGACGAGCAGTACTTC
CDR3aa: CAWGGGTGGYDEQYF

v_gene: TRBV15
j_gene: TRBJ2-1
abundance: once
d_gene: TRBD2
CDR3nt: TGTGCCACCAGCAGAGGGCTAGCGGGGAGTGAGCAGTTCTTC
CDR3aa: CATSRGLAGSEQFF

v_gene: TRBV19
j_gene: TRBJ2-7
abundance: NA
d_gene: NA
CDR3nt: TGTGCCAGTAGTCCGGGGTACGAGCAGTACTTC
CDR3aa: CASSPGYEQYF

v_gene: TRBV28
j_gene: TRBJ2-1
abundance: NA
d_gene: NA
CDR3nt: TGTGCCAGCAGTTTCAAGGCGGGTTCCTACAATGAGCAGTTCTTC
CDR3aa: CASSFKAGSYNEQFF

v_gene: TRBV15
j_gene: TRBJ2-7
abundance: NA
d_gene: NA
CDR3nt: TGTGCCACCAGCAGAGATTTACTTGACACCAACTCCTACGAGCAGTACTTC
CDR3aa: CATSRDLLDTNSYEQYF

v_gene: TRBV27
j_gene: TRBJ2-2
abundance: NA
d_gene: NA
CDR3nt: TGTGCCAGCAGTCCCGGGAGTAGCGCGAACACCGGGGAGCTGTTTTTT
CDR3aa: CASSPGSSANTGELFF

v_gene: TRBV4-3
j_gene: TRBJ1-6
abundance: NA
d_gene: NA
CDR3nt: TGCGCCAGCAGCCAAGATATGTGGAGCTCCTATAATTCACCCCTCCACTTT
CDR3aa: CASSQDMWSSYNSPLHF

v_gene: TRBV25-1
j_gene: TRBJ2-7
abundance: NA
d_gene: TRBD2
CDR3nt: TGTGCCAGCAGTGAAGTGGGGACTAGCGGGAGCTCCTACGAGCAGTACTTC
CDR3aa: CASSEVGTSGSSYEQYF

v_gene: TRBV4-1
j_gene: TRBJ1-1
abundance: NA
d_gene: NA
CDR3nt: TGCGCCAGCAGCCAAGTGACGGGGAGGGGTGAAGCTTTCTTT
CDR3aa: CASSQVTGRGEAFF